The rows below give T cell receptor beta chains drawn from one sample of a study of CD8 T cell repertoires and HIV-1 epitope variants. The antigens of these receptors remain unknown. Measured with immunoSEQ multiplex PCR; TCRdb has only the in-frame clones, and not every one. Of roughly 6,000 clones detected, over 60% appear once; the ten largest clones hold 45%. Source material: cultured CD8+ T cells derived from PBMCs. Every receptor here comes from a male donor with HIV. The conserved cysteine and the conserved F or W are not part of the CDR3 here.

v_call: TRBV27; cdr3_length: 12; j_call: TRBJ1-1; cdr3_aa: ASSLSGVATEAF
v_call: TRBV29-1; cdr3_length: 13; j_call: TRBJ2-3; cdr3_aa: SAWGKDRGLDTQY
v_call: TRBV11-1; cdr3_length: 13; j_call: TRBJ2-1; cdr3_aa: ASSLARLARNEQF
v_call: TRBV5-5; cdr3_length: 15; j_call: TRBJ1-2; cdr3_aa: ASSLAVITGGVYGYT
v_call: TRBV5-6; cdr3_length: 14; j_call: TRBJ1-2; cdr3_aa: ASSGTGTGGSYGYT
v_call: TRBV7-2; cdr3_length: 13; j_call: TRBJ1-6; cdr3_aa: ASSAQGNGNSPLH
v_call: TRBV5-5; cdr3_length: 12; j_call: TRBJ1-5; cdr3_aa: ASSFQGADQPQH
v_call: TRBV5-6; cdr3_length: 10; j_call: TRBJ2-1; cdr3_aa: ASSSRPNEQF
v_call: TRBV7-9; cdr3_length: 11; j_call: TRBJ2-7; cdr3_aa: ASTTWDRYEQY
v_call: TRBV29-1; cdr3_length: 12; j_call: TRBJ2-1; cdr3_aa: SVEASGSGNEQF
v_call: TRBV13; cdr3_length: 10; j_call: TRBJ1-4; cdr3_aa: ASSDKGEKLF
v_call: TRBV7-6; cdr3_length: 14; j_call: TRBJ2-1; cdr3_aa: ASSGGGRGLDNEQF
v_call: TRBV28; cdr3_length: 11; j_call: TRBJ1-2; cdr3_aa: ASVGTVNYGYT
v_call: TRBV11-2; cdr3_length: 13; j_call: TRBJ2-1; cdr3_aa: ASSFRDRGLDEQF
v_call: TRBV15; cdr3_length: 13; j_call: TRBJ1-4; cdr3_aa: ATSRGGQGGEKLF
v_call: TRBV5-6; cdr3_length: 12; j_call: TRBJ1-5; cdr3_aa: ASRRKGSNQPQH
v_call: TRBV7-2; cdr3_length: 16; j_call: TRBJ2-1; cdr3_aa: ASSLRPLTGTGGDEQF